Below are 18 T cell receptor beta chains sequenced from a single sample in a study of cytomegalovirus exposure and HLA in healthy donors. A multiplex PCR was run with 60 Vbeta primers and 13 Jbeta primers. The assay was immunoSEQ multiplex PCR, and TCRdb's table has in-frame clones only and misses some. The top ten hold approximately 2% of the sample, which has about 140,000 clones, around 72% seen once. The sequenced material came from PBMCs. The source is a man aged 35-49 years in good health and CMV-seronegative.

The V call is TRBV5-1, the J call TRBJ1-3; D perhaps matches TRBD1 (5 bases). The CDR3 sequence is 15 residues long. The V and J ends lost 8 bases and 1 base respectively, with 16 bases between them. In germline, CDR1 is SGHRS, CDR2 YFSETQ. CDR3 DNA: TGCGCCAGTACGGGGGGAGTCGGGTCTGGAAACACCATATATTTT. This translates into CASTGGVGSGNTIYF.

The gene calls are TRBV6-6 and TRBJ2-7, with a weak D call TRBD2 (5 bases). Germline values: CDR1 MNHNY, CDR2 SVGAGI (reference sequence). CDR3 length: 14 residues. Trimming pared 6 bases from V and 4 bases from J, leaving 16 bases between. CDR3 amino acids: CASSPRRVAYEQYF. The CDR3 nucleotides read TGTGCCAGCAGCCCCCGTAGAGTAGCGTACGAGCAGTACTTC.

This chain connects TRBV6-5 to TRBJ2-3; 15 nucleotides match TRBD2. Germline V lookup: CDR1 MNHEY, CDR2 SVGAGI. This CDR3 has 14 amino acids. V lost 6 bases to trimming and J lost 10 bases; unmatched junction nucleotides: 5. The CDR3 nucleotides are TGTGCCAGCAGCCAGGGACTAGCGGGAGGCGCGCAGTATTTT. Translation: CASSQGLAGGAQYF.

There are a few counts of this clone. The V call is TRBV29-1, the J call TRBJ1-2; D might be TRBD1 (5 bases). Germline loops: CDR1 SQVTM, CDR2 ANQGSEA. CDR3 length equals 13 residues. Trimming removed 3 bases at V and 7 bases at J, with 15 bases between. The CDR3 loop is CSVETVREGGYTF. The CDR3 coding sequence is TGCAGCGTTGAGACAGTTCGGGAGGGTGGCTACACCTTC.

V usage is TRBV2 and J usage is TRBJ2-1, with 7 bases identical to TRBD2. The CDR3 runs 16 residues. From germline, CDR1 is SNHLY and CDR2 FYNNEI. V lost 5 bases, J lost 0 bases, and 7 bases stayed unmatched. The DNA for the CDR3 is TGTGCCAGCAGTCACCCCGGGGGGAGCTCCTACAATGAGCAGTTCTTC. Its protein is CASSHPGGSSYNEQFF.

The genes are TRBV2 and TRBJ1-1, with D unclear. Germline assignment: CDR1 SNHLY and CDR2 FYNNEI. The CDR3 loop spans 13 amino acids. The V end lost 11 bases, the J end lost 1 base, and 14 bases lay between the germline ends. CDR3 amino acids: CALGSGRNTEAFF. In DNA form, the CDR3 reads TGTGCCTTGGGGTCGGGGAGGAACACTGAAGCTTTCTTT.

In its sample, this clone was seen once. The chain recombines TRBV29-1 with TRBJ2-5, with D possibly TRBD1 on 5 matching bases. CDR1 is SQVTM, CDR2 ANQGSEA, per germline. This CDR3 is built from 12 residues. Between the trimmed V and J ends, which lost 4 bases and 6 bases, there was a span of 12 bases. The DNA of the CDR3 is TGCAGCGTTGTAGGGGTGGGGAAGACCCAGTACTTC. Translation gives CSVVGVGKTQYF.

The CDR3: CASGAGLADYSSYEQYF. The CDR3 nucleotides are TGTGCCAGCGGCGCGGGACTAGCGGACTACAGCTCCTACGAGCAGTACTTC. The rearrangement joins TRBV5-6 to TRBJ2-7, with TRBD2 matching 11 bases. Germline CDR1 reads SGHDT; CDR2 reads YYEEEE. The CDR3 loop spans 17 amino acids. After removal of 7 bases from V and 0 bases from J, the junction contained 12 bases not matched to a gene.

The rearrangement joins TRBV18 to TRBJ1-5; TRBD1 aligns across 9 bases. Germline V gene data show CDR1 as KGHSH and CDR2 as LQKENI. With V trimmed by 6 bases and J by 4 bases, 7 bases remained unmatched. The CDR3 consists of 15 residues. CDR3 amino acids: CASSWGQGGNQPQHF. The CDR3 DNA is TGTGCCAGCTCGTGGGGACAGGGCGGTAATCAGCCCCAGCATTTT.

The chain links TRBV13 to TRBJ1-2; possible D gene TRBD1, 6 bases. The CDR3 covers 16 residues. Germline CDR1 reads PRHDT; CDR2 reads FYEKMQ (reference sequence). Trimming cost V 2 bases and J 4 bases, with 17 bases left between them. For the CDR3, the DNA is TGTGCCAGCAGCTTATTCGGTAGACAGGACCTCTATGGCTACACCTTC. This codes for CASSLFGRQDLYGYTF. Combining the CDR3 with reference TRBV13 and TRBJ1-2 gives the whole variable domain AAGVIQSPRHLIKEKRETATLKCYPIPRHDTVYWYQQGPGQDPQFLISFYEKMQSDKGSIPDRFSAQQFSDYHSELNMSSLELGDSALYFCASSLFGRQDLYGYTFGSGTRLTVV.

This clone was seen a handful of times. CDR3 amino acids: CSVGQVVYNEQFF. CDR3 coding DNA: TGCAGCGTTGGGCAGGTAGTTTACAATGAGCAGTTCTTC. The rearrangement uses TRBV29-1 and TRBJ2-1; D call uncertain. The V and J ends lost 4 bases and 4 bases respectively, with 11 bases between them. Germline V gives CDR1 SQVTM, CDR2 ANQGSEA. The CDR3 extends over 13 amino acids.

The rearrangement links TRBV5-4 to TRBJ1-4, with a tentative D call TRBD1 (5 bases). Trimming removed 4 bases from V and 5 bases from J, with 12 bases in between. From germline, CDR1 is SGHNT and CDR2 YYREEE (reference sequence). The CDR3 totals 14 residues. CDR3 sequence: CASSVSRVNEKLFF. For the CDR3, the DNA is TGTGCCAGCAGCGTCTCCAGGGTGAATGAAAAACTGTTTTTT.

The CDR3 protein is CAWTPGGLNTEAFF. In nucleotides, the CDR3 is TGTGCCTGGACCCCCGGGGGGTTGAACACTGAAGCTTTCTTT. The chain links TRBV30 to TRBJ1-1, with TRBD1 as a possible D gene (5 bases). V lost 4 bases, J lost 0 bases, and 12 bases lay in between. This CDR3 is built from 14 residues. In germline, CDR1 is GTSNPN, CDR2 SVGIG (reference sequence).

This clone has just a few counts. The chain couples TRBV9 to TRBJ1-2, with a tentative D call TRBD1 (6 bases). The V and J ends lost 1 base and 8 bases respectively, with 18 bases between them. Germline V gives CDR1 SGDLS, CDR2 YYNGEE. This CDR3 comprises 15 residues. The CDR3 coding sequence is TGTGCCAGCAGCGTATTTGGGGGCCCCTCCGGAGGCTACACCTTC. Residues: CASSVFGGPSGGYTF.

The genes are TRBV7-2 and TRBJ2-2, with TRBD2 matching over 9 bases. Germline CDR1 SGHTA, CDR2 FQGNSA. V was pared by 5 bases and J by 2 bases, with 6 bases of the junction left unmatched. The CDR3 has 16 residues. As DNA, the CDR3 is TGTGCCAGCAGCGTTAGCGGGGGCACAAACACCGGGGAGCTGTTTTTT. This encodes CASSVSGGTNTGELFF.

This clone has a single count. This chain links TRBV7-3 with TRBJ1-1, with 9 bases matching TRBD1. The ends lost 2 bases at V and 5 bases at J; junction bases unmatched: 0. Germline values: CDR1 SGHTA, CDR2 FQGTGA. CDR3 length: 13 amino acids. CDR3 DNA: TGTGCCAGCAGCTTAGGACAGGGGACTGAAGCTTTCTTT. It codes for CASSLGQGTEAFF. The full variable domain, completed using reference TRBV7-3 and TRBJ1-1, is GAGVSQTPSNKVTEKGKYVELRCDPISGHTALYWYRQSLGQGPEFLIYFQGTGAADDSGLPNDRFFAVRPEGSVSTLKIQRTERGDSAVYLCASSLGQGTEAFFGQGTRLTVV.

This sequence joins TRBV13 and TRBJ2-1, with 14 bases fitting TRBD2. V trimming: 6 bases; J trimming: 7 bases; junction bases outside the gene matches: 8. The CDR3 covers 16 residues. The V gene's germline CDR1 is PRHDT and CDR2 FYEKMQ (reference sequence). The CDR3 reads CASRPTSGRARNEQFF. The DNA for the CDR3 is TGTGCCAGCAGACCGACTAGCGGGAGGGCTCGGAATGAGCAGTTCTTC.

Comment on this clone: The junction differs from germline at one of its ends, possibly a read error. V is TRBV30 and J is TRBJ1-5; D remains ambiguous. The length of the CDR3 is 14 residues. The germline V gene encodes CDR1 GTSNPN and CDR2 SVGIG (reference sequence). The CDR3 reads CAWGGGPRNQPQNF. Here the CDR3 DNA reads TGTGCCTGGGGAGGAGGCCCGCGTAATCAGCCCCAGAATTTT.